This TCR beta chain was recovered during a study of T cells after posttransplantation cyclophosphamide. Methotrexate plus calcineurin inhibitor accompanied controls' myeloablative marrow transplants; sampling was 1 year later. Study conclusions and caveats: Recipient CMV seropositivity and CMV reactivation strongly tracked TRB clonality.

Trimming pared 6 bases from V and 1 base from J, leaving 6 bases between. The V gene's germline CDR1 is SNHLY and CDR2 FYNNEI. The CDR3 is 12 residues long. Assay: immunoSEQ multiplex PCR; the TCRdb copy retains only in-frame clones and omits some. Found here are over 15,000 clones, 85% of them singletons; the top ten hold about 30%. On this clone: Its antigen is unknown.

The sequencing here drew on PBMCs, taken after allogeneic stem cell transplant with calcineurin inhibitor and methotrexate. This rearrangement joins TRBV2 to TRBJ1-1; D not certain. The sequence was collected from a female patient aged 18 to 29 who received an allogeneic stem cell transplant from an unrelated donor, was CMV-positive, and had acute and chronic GVHD. The graft donor may be the source of some T cells. The CDR3 DNA reads as TGTGCCAGCAGAGCGAGGAACACTGAAGCTTTCTTT. This codes for CASRARNTEAFF.